These T cell receptor beta chains were read from a single sample in a study of T-cell reconstitution after alpha-beta-depleted transplantation in children. TCRdb analysed the PCR reads with MiXCR anew, one entry per CDR3 protein. The sample carries some 500,000 distinct CDR3 sequences, approximately 16% recorded once. Specimen: PBMCs from the stem cell graft donor, collected from the stem cell graft. The source of these receptors is a human donor who donated a stem cell graft to a child with acute lymphoblastic leukemia. CDR3s include the opening cysteine and the closing phenylalanine or tryptophan. Each record gives: J gene, D gene, clone size, V gene, CDR3 protein, CDR3 DNA. D genes are given only for firm matches. Rows may omit the clone size; those that give it use once, few, many or a size class.

J: TRBJ2-5
D: .
size: .
V: TRBV27
CDR3: CASSLLKGRETQYF
DNA: TGTGCCAGCAGTTTATTAAAGGGTCGGGAGACCCAGTACTTC

J: TRBJ2-4
D: .
size: .
V: TRBV5-1
CDR3: CASSLAARKENIQYF
DNA: TGCGCCAGCAGCTTGGCCGCTAGGAAGGAAAACATTCAGTACTTC

J: TRBJ2-3
D: TRBD2
size: .
V: TRBV6-5
CDR3: CASSTTSGSADTQYF
DNA: TGTGCCAGCAGCACGACTAGCGGGAGCGCAGATACGCAGTATTTT

J: TRBJ2-1
D: TRBD1
size: .
V: TRBV4-1
CDR3: CASSQPRQGQNNEQFF
DNA: TGCGCCAGCAGCCAACCCCGACAGGGACAAAACAATGAGCAGTTCTTC

J: TRBJ1-1
D: TRBD1
size: .
V: TRBV5-1
CDR3: CASSPGARGLAYAEAFF
DNA: TGCGCCAGCAGCCCGGGGGCCAGGGGGCTCGCCTACGCTGAAGCTTTCTTT

J: TRBJ2-1
D: .
size: .
V: TRBV2
CDR3: CASSGDRLKSSYNEQFF
DNA: TGTGCCAGCAGTGGAGACAGGTTGAAGAGCTCCTACAATGAGCAGTTCTTC

J: TRBJ2-2
D: TRBD2
size: few
V: TRBV12-3/TRBV12-4
CDR3: CASSPPPRLAENTGELFF
DNA: TGTGCCAGCAGTCCCCCCCCCAGACTAGCGGAGAACACCGGGGAGCTGTTTTTT

J: TRBJ2-1
D: TRBD2
size: once
V: TRBV3-1
CDR3: CASSRLAGGSGASHNEQFF
DNA: TGTGCCAGCAGCCGATTAGCGGGAGGTTCGGGCGCAAGTCACAATGAGCAGTTCTTC

J: TRBJ1-1
D: .
size: .
V: TRBV6-2/TRBV6-3
CDR3: CASSAYGTEAFF
DNA: TGTGCCAGCTCGGCTTACGGGACTGAAGCTTTCTTT

J: TRBJ1-1
D: .
size: few
V: TRBV5-4
CDR3: CASSLENRRNTEAFF
DNA: TGTGCCAGCAGCTTGGAGAACAGGAGGAACACTGAAGCTTTCTTT

J: TRBJ2-4
D: TRBD2
size: many
V: TRBV12-3/TRBV12-4
CDR3: CASSARLAGLAKNIQYF
DNA: TGTGCCAGCAGTGCCCGACTAGCGGGGTTAGCCAAAAACATTCAGTACTTC